This T cell receptor (beta chain) was profiled in a study of blood T cells in healthy people across ages. Points from the study as a whole: Any conclusive comparison of naive versus antigen-experienced cells was prevented by using unsorted PBMCs.

Per the germline V gene, CDR1 is MNHNS and CDR2 is SASEGT. Deletions cut 4 bases from V and 2 bases from J, with 8 bases between. The CDR3 is 13 residues long. Sample-barcoded 5' priming and a J-beta primer mix drove a second PCR of roughly 7 to 11 cycles. In TCRdb, the 5' RACE reads were re-called with MiXCR into one record per CDR3 protein. The sample contains over a million distinct CDR3 sequences, more than 40% of which appear only once. This clonotype occurred once. Its specificity is not known. The sequence derives from a woman aged 55-75 years in good health. The sequenced sample consisted of blood. This chain joins TRBV6-1 and TRBJ1-2; D remains unclear. The CDR3 DNA follows: TGTGCCAGCAGTGCACAGAGAAACTATGGCTACACCTTC. It translates to CASSAQRNYGYTF.